These T cell receptor beta chains were read from a single sample in a study of OX40 agonist ivuxolimab in advanced cancers. The protocol was immunoSEQ multiplex PCR, while the TCRdb copy is restricted to in-frame clones and leaves out a portion. Altogether roughly 15,000 clones are present, roughly four fifths being singletons, with the ten largest covering roughly 2.3%. This specimen consisted of CD4+ or CD8+ T cells sorted from blood, obtained in a trial of the OX40 agonist ivuxolimab. The receptors come from an adult with an advanced solid tumor such as melanoma, head and neck, liver or kidney cancer. Each CDR3 is given with its conserved first and last residue. D genes are given only for firm matches. Rows may omit the clone size; those that give it use once, few, many or a size class.

TRBV5-6	-	TRBJ2-4	-	TGTGCCAGCAGCTTGGGGGATGTAGCCATTCAGTACTTC	CASSLGDVAIQYF
TRBV19	-	TRBJ2-1	TRBD2	TGTGCCAGTAGCCCTGGACTAGCGGGAGTCTCGCACAATGAGCAGTTCTTC	CASSPGLAGVSHNEQFF
TRBV18	-	TRBJ2-5	-	TGTGCCAGCTCACCAGGGTCAGTCGCAGGGGAGACCCAGTACTTC	CASSPGSVAGETQYF
TRBV4-3	-	TRBJ2-1	-	TGCGCCAGCAGCCAATTCGATGAGCAGTTCTTC	CASSQFDEQFF
TRBV19	-	TRBJ2-1	TRBD2	TGTGCCAGTAGTATAGAGTCGGCGGGAGGTTCCTACAATGAGCAGTTCTTC	CASSIESAGGSYNEQFF
TRBV6-6	-	TRBJ2-3	-	TGTGCCAGCAGTTTACGCGGGGGCACAGATACGCAGTATTTT	CASSLRGGTDTQYF
TRBV5-1	once	TRBJ2-7	TRBD2	TGCGCCAGCAGCCGGCATCAGCGGGACCCTTCCTACGAGCAGTACTTC	CASSRHQRDPSYEQYF
TRBV19	-	TRBJ1-2	-	TGTGCCAGTAGTCCCCTCGGAGGGCAACTACGGGAAGGCTACACCTTC	CASSPLGGQLREGYTF
TRBV4-3	-	TRBJ1-1	-	TGCGCCAGCAGCCAAGATAAGGCGGGGAACACTGAAGCTTTCTTT	CASSQDKAGNTEAFF
TRBV4-2	once	TRBJ2-1	-	TGTGCCAGCAGCCAAGGTAGCGGCCCTATAAACAATGAGCAGTTCTTC	CASSQGSGPINNEQFF
TRBV30	few	TRBJ1-5	TRBD1	TGTGCCTGGAGTGACGGAGACAGGGGATACAATCAGCCCCAGCATTTT	CAWSDGDRGYNQPQHF
TRBV7-9	-	TRBJ1-1	-	TGTGCCAGCACCTCGACCAGCACTGAAGCTTTCTTT	CASTSTSTEAFF
TRBV7-3	-	TRBJ2-3	TRBD2	TGTGCCAGCAGCTTACAAGCGGGAGCCGCAGATACGCAGTATTTT	CASSLQAGAADTQYF
TRBV28	few	TRBJ1-2	-	TGTGCCAGCAGAATTAGAGGCTATGGCTACACCTTC	CASRIRGYGYTF
TRBV7-2	-	TRBJ2-1	-	TGTGCCAGCAGCTTAGCACTGTTCTCCTACAATGAGCAGTTCTTC	CASSLALFSYNEQFF
TRBV7-9	-	TRBJ1-1	-	TGTGCCAGCAACCCTTCTGGAACGAACACTGAAGCTTTCTTT	CASNPSGTNTEAFF
TRBV30	-	TRBJ2-1	TRBD2	TGTGCCTGGGCTCCGCGGGAGACAAGGCAGTTCTTC	CAWAPRETRQFF
TRBV5-4	large	TRBJ2-4	-	TGTGCCAGCTCCTTTAAGATGATTCGGGACAAGGCCGACATAGGGGCTCAGTACTTC	CASSFKMIRDKADIGAQYF
TRBV11-1	-	TRBJ2-2	-	TGTGCCAGCAGCTCTCTCCGGACCGGGGAGCTGTTTTTT	CASSSLRTGELFF
TRBV6-6	-	TRBJ2-7	TRBD2	TGTGCCAGCAGTTATACAGGAGCGGGAGCCTACGAGCAGTACTTC	CASSYTGAGAYEQYF
TRBV14	-	TRBJ2-7	-	TGTGCCAGCAGCCGCAACGGGGTCGCCTACGAGCAGTACTTC	CASSRNGVAYEQYF
TRBV6-6	-	TRBJ2-7	TRBD1	TGTGCCAGCAGTACCGGGACAGGGGCCTACGAGCAGTACTTC	CASSTGTGAYEQYF
TRBV19	-	TRBJ2-5	-	TGTGCCAGTAGTCAGGGGGGCCGACAGACAGAGACCCAGTACTTC	CASSQGGRQTETQYF
TRBV6-5	once	TRBJ1-1	-	TGTGCCAGCAGACAGGGTGTGGACACTGAAGCTTTCTTT	CASRQGVDTEAFF
TRBV19	-	TRBJ1-5	-	TGTGCCAGTAGTCTTACCCTTCGGGCGCGACAGCCCCAGCATTTT	CASSLTLRARQPQHF
TRBV7-3	once	TRBJ2-1	-	TGTGCCAGCAGCTTCAACAATGAGCAGTTCTTC	CASSFNNEQFF
TRBV29-1	-	TRBJ2-1	-	TGCAGCGTTGAAGGATGGGGGCCTGGGGAGCAGTTCTTC	CSVEGWGPGEQFF
TRBV11-3	-	TRBJ2-7	TRBD1	TGTGCCAGCAGCTTAGCAGGGGGAAACTCCTACGAGCAGTACTTC	CASSLAGGNSYEQYF
TRBV5-6	-	TRBJ2-5	-	TGTGCCAGCAGCTTGGGGCAGCAAGAGACCCAGTACTTC	CASSLGQQETQYF